This TCR beta chain is drawn from a study of blood T cell repertoires in COVID-19. Study-level background: Whether acute or convalescent, the COVID-19 samples came from the United States, Italy and Spain. Sample material is recorded as cDNA or gDNA derived from T cells, B-cell-depleted T cells, or PBMCs.

The data were produced by immunoSEQ multiplex PCR, yet TCRdb's version contains in-frame clones alone and is incomplete. The sample has under 500,000 clones; around 90% are singletons. The CDR3 is 14 residues long. Germline lookup yields CDR1 MGHRA and CDR2 YSYEKL. V was shortened by 3 bases and J by 8 bases, with 13 bases between the two germline ends. The specimen sequenced was PBMCs or T cells enriched from blood (not recorded which). The V gene is TRBV4-1, the J gene TRBJ1-4; D remains ambiguous. The clonotype was recovered from a young woman with acute COVID-19. The CDR3 spells CASSQYTEEEKLFF. The CDR3 DNA follows: TGCGCCAGCAGCCAGTACACCGAGGAAGAAAAACTGTTTTTT.